This T cell receptor (beta chain) was captured by sequencing in a study of T-cell reconstitution after alpha-beta-depleted transplantation in children. During its preparation, the TCRbeta library received unique molecular identifiers. TCRdb recomputed calls from the PCR reads with MiXCR, one row per CDR3 protein. The table has 800,000 to 1,000,000 distinct CDR3 sequences, roughly 29% seen once; the top ten hold approximately 30%. This clonotype has just a few counts. V lost 4 bases to trimming and J lost 5 bases, with 10 bases between them. The CDR3 has 14 amino acids. The germline CDR1 and CDR2 sequences are SGHRS and YFSETQ.

The TCR was taken from a boy under two years old who had a stem cell transplant for SCID, so the T cells may come from the graft donor. Sequenced material: PBMCs, mostly from graft donor cells, taken 360 days after TCRalphabeta/CD19-depleted stem cell transplant. The J gene is TRBJ2-6, the V gene TRBV5-1; D uncertain. The CDR3 loop reads CASSTLVRANVLTF. DNA for the CDR3: TGCGCCAGCAGCACCTTGGTTAGGGCCAACGTCCTGACTTTC.